This T cell receptor (beta chain) was documented in a study of blood T cell repertoires in COVID-19. Study information: Material from acute and convalescent COVID-19 was sourced from the United States, Italy and Spain.

Under the authors' procedure: From reference gene primer amplification, estimates of nucleated cell counts were derived. Libraries were prepared by immunoSEQ multiplex PCR; TCRdb keeps only in-frame clonotypes and omits some of them. V and J calls and clone size are those listed in that table; D and trimming were worked out from the DNA. The sample includes about 67,000 clones, 70% to 90% of them seen just once. CDR1 and CDR2 from the germline V gene are SGHVS and FQNEAQ. V lost 4 bases to trimming and J lost 6 bases; unmatched junction nucleotides: 10. The CDR3 sequence is 15 residues long. This TCR derives from a woman of 80 years or more with acute or convalescent COVID-19. The chain employs TRBV7-8 and TRBJ2-7, with 9 bases aligning to TRBD1. Sequenced input: peripheral blood. The CDR3 is CASSSAGTGSSEQYF. The CDR3 DNA reads as TGTGCCAGCAGCTCGGCCGGGACAGGGTCTTCCGAGCAGTACTTC.